This is a list of T cell receptor beta chains from one sample in a study of blood T cells in healthy people across ages. Using its own MiXCR run on the 5' RACE reads, TCRdb lists one record per CDR3 protein. The table records over a million distinct CDR3 sequences, around 45% of them present only once. The material sequenced was blood. The receptors originated from a woman aged 55-69 years in good health. The CDR3 runs from the conserved cysteine through the conserved F or W. Fields, in order: D gene, clone size, V gene, J gene, CDR3 protein, CDR3 DNA. The D gene is left open where the match is weak. The size entry is marked missing in some rows and otherwise reads once, few, many or a size class.

>NA|few|TRBV12-3/TRBV12-4|TRBJ1-5
CASSFIGQPNQPQHF
TGTGCCAGCAGTTTTATCGGACAGCCTAATCAGCCCCAGCATTTT
>NA|NA|TRBV27|TRBJ2-1
CASSLLPPVGEQFF
TGTGCCAGCAGTTTATTACCGCCCGTCGGAGAGCAGTTCTTC
>NA|NA|TRBV12-1|TRBJ1-4
CASSFRPATNEKLFF
TGTGCCAGCAGCTTTCGGCCTGCAACTAATGAAAAACTGTTTTTT
>TRBD1|few|TRBV28|TRBJ2-7
CASSQPRDRGTYEQYF
TGTGCCAGCAGTCAGCCCCGGGACAGAGGGACCTACGAGCAGTACTTC
>NA|NA|TRBV15|TRBJ2-3
CATSREKTTDTQYF
TGTGCCACCAGCAGAGAAAAGACCACAGATACGCAGTATTTT
>TRBD1|few|TRBV5-1|TRBJ2-7
CASSAGGTGTYEQYF
TGCGCCAGCTCCGCTGGGGGGACAGGTACCTACGAGCAGTACTTC
>NA|NA|TRBV27|TRBJ2-7
CASSLGQNSYEQYF
TGTGCCAGCAGTTTAGGACAGAATTCCTACGAGCAGTACTTC
>NA|few|TRBV12-3/TRBV12-4|TRBJ1-1
CASTKGGSSLEGAFF
TGTGCCAGCACTAAGGGGGGGTCATCTTTAGAGGGAGCTTTCTTT
>TRBD1|few|TRBV29-1|TRBJ2-7
CSVSGTGNYEQYF
TGCAGCGTCTCCGGGACAGGAAACTACGAGCAGTACTTC
>TRBD2|NA|TRBV9|TRBJ2-1
CASSVAPGRLAGGGSYNKQFF
TGTGCCAGCAGCGTAGCCCCCGGGAGGCTAGCGGGAGGGGGTTCCTACAATAAGCAGTTCTTC
>NA|NA|TRBV2|TRBJ2-1
CASSEPGGEQFF
TGTGCCAGCAGTGAACCCGGGGGCGAGCAGTTCTTC
>TRBD2|NA|TRBV2|TRBJ2-1
CASSPPSGGDEQFF
TGTGCCAGCAGTCCGCCGAGCGGGGGGGATGAGCAGTTCTTC
>NA|NA|TRBV24-1|TRBJ2-1
CATSSEGHEQFF
TGTGCCACCAGTTCTGAGGGTCATGAGCAGTTCTTC
>TRBD2|few|TRBV12-3/TRBV12-4|TRBJ2-3
CASSRTGLAYGTDTQYF
TGTGCCAGCAGCCGCACGGGACTAGCGTACGGCACAGATACGCAGTATTTT
>TRBD1|few|TRBV24-1|TRBJ2-7
CATSATGDSYEQYF
TGTGCCACCAGTGCAACAGGGGATTCCTACGAGCAGTACTTC
>NA|NA|TRBV28|TRBJ1-1
CASMPSAGVNTEAFF
TGTGCCAGCATGCCTTCGGCAGGGGTGAACACTGAAGCTTTCTTT
>TRBD1|NA|TRBV20-1|TRBJ1-5
CSAPGGAYQPQHF
TGCAGTGCGCCAGGGGGCGCATATCAGCCCCAGCATTTT
>TRBD2|few|TRBV3-1|TRBJ2-5
CASSRSGRSETQYF
TGTGCCAGCAGCCGTAGCGGGAGGAGTGAGACCCAGTACTTC
>NA|NA|TRBV10-1|TRBJ2-5
CASSELSAIGQETQYF
TGCGCCAGCAGTGAGCTCTCAGCAATTGGACAAGAGACCCAGTACTTC
>NA|many|TRBV10-3|TRBJ2-3
CAISPSGLGTDTQYF
TGTGCCATCAGTCCCTCGGGACTGGGCACAGATACGCAGTATTTT
>TRBD1|few|TRBV15|TRBJ2-1
CATINGQGGSNEQFF
TGTGCCACCATCAACGGACAGGGGGGGTCCAATGAGCAGTTCTTC
>TRBD1|NA|TRBV11-2|TRBJ2-5
CASSPGTACEQYF
TGTGCCAGCAGCCCTGGGACAGCTTGTGAGCAGTACTTC
>TRBD1|NA|TRBV13|TRBJ2-1
CASSSSGGTLSYEQFF
TGTGCCAGCAGCTCCTCAGGGGGAACACTTTCCTACGAGCAGTTCTTC
>NA|once|TRBV25-1|TRBJ1-2
CACSVDRDPGTANYGYTF
TGTGCCTGCAGTGTAGACCGGGACCCAGGAACAGCTAACTATGGCTACACCTTC
>TRBD1|NA|TRBV7-9|TRBJ1-4
CASSTGTGLANEKLFF
TGTGCCAGCAGCACCGGGACAGGGCTTGCTAATGAAAAACTGTTTTTT
>NA|few|TRBV12-3/TRBV12-4|TRBJ2-5
CASSNTGSQFGSQYF
TGTGCCAGCAGTAACACCGGGTCCCAATTTGGGTCCCAGTACTTC
>NA|few|TRBV20-1|TRBJ2-7
CSARGQDYLYEQYF
TGCAGTGCTAGAGGGCAGGACTACCTCTACGAGCAGTACTTC
>NA|NA|TRBV12-3/TRBV12-4|TRBJ1-1
CASVGGAVNTEAFF
TGTGCCAGCGTGGGTGGGGCGGTGAACACTGAAGCTTTCTTT
>TRBD2|few|TRBV4-2|TRBJ2-7
CASSQATSGRVYEQYF
TGTGCCAGCAGCCAAGCGACTAGCGGGAGGGTTTACGAGCAGTACTTC
>TRBD2|NA|TRBV3-1|TRBJ2-7
CASSQEGGGRASYEQYF
TGTGCCAGCAGCCAAGAAGGAGGCGGGAGGGCATCCTACGAGCAGTACTTC
>NA|NA|TRBV12-5|TRBJ2-5
CASGLVETEEAQYF
TGTGCTAGTGGTTTGGTTGAAACGGAGGAGGCCCAGTACTTC
>NA|few|TRBV20-1|TRBJ2-1
CSASRLEGTYNEQFF
TGCAGTGCTAGCCGGCTGGAGGGAACATACAATGAGCAGTTCTTC
>NA|few|TRBV30|TRBJ2-6
CAWSRGSGANVLTF
TGTGCCTGGAGCCGGGGCTCTGGGGCCAACGTCCTGACTTTC
>NA|NA|TRBV5-1|TRBJ2-1
CASSTYHYSYNEQFF
TGCGCCAGCAGCACCTATCATTACTCCTACAATGAGCAGTTCTTC
>NA|few|TRBV4-1|TRBJ2-7
CASSQDGGLWGYEQYF
TGCGCCAGCAGCCAAGACGGAGGGCTATGGGGCTACGAGCAGTACTTC
>NA|few|TRBV5-4|TRBJ1-1
CASSSQGGDTEAFF
TGTGCCAGCAGCTCACAGGGCGGGGATACTGAAGCTTTCTTT
>NA|NA|TRBV6-2/TRBV6-3|TRBJ2-7
CASYDGYEQYF
TGTGCCAGCTACGATGGTTACGAGCAGTACTTC
>TRBD2|NA|TRBV5-7|TRBJ2-1
CASSFRLAGAFYNEQFF
TGTGCCAGCAGCTTTCGGCTAGCGGGAGCCTTCTACAATGAGCAGTTCTTC
>NA|few|TRBV7-9|TRBJ2-7
CASSLMKGHEQYF
TGTGCCAGCAGCTTAATGAAGGGTCACGAGCAGTACTTC
>NA|few|TRBV7-3|TRBJ2-1
CASSLSNKRASEQFF
TGTGCCAGCAGCTTAAGCAATAAGAGGGCAAGTGAGCAGTTCTTC
>TRBD2|few|TRBV7-2|TRBJ2-7
CASSLALAGGPYNEQYF
TGTGCCAGCAGCTTGGCCCTAGCGGGAGGGCCGTACAATGAGCAGTACTTC
>NA|few|TRBV6-2/TRBV6-3|TRBJ2-4
CASSYSRDTIQYF
TGTGCCAGCAGTTACAGTCGGGATACCATTCAGTACTTC
>TRBD1|NA|TRBV28|TRBJ2-3
CASSLGQSGTDTQYF
TGTGCCAGCAGTTTGGGACAGTCCGGCACAGATACGCAGTATTTT
>NA|NA|TRBV3-1|TRBJ1-1
CASVWGGTEAFF
TGTGCCAGCGTCTGGGGTGGCACTGAAGCTTTCTTT
>NA|few|TRBV10-2|TRBJ2-3
CASRPMGTDTQYF
TGCGCCAGCAGGCCCATGGGCACAGATACGCAGTATTTT
>NA|few|TRBV27|TRBJ2-6
CASSPRPLTIWANVLTF
TGTGCCAGCAGTCCACGGCCCCTTACTATCTGGGCCAACGTCCTGACTTTC
>NA|NA|TRBV15|TRBJ2-7
CATSRVGNEQYF
TGTGCCACCAGCAGAGTGGGGAACGAGCAGTACTTC
>NA|NA|TRBV20-1|TRBJ2-5
CSAREMRGVTETQYF
TGCAGTGCTAGAGAAATGAGGGGGGTCACGGAGACCCAGTACTTC
>NA|few|TRBV12-3/TRBV12-4|TRBJ1-2
CASSLPEAGAADGYTF
TGTGCCAGCAGTCTTCCCGAGGCGGGGGCCGCCGACGGCTACACCTTC
>NA|many|TRBV29-1|TRBJ2-5
CSQGSGETQYF
TGCAGCCAGGGGTCAGGGGAGACCCAGTACTTC
>TRBD2|NA|TRBV3-1|TRBJ2-5
CASSLGTSNGETQYF
TGTGCCAGCAGCCTCGGGACTAGCAATGGGGAGACCCAGTACTTC
>NA|NA|TRBV12-3/TRBV12-4|TRBJ1-2
CASSLIRYGYTF
TGTGCCAGCAGTTTAATTAGATATGGCTACACCTTC
>TRBD1|NA|TRBV6-1|TRBJ1-2
CASTGDRGNYGYTF
TGTGCCAGCACAGGGGACAGGGGAAACTATGGCTACACCTTC
>NA|NA|TRBV24-1|TRBJ2-1
CATSGSGAQFF
TGTGCCACCAGTGGATCAGGGGCGCAGTTCTTC
>NA|few|TRBV24-1|TRBJ2-1
CATSDSGGSYNEQFF
TGTGCCACCAGTGATTCTGGGGGGAGCTACAATGAGCAGTTCTTC